This record concerns one T cell receptor (beta chain) sequence. As yet, its antigen is unknown. The data are from a study of shared clonotypes between healthy human individuals. Germline V gene data show CDR1 as SGDLS and CDR2 as YYNGEE. The CDR3 has 16 residues. Trimming took 5 bases from V and 0 from J, leaving 15 bases between them. The repertoire was sequenced with immunoSEQ multiplex PCR; TCRdb's copy has only in-frame clones and lacks some. The table includes some 2.3 million clones, about 92% detected once. Notes on the study in general: Genetic and exposure-history diversity was limited by the few donors. As a rule, naive subsets had a larger estimated richness than memory subsets.

The V call is TRBV9, the J call TRBJ1-3; D gene uncertain. The source material was naive CD4+ T cells from PBMCs. Subset reported: CD45RA+ positively selected. The sequence was obtained from a man younger than 35 in good health. Some clones in this sample may be carry-over from other donors' samples. In nucleotides, the CDR3 is TGTGCCAGCAGTGGGGAAGGGCGGATCTCTGGAAACACCATATATTTT. Protein: CASSGEGRISGNTIYF.